Listed below are T cell receptor beta chains from one sample, sequenced in a study of cytotoxic CD8 clonotypes in ibrutinib-treated CLL. Libraries were prepared by immunoSEQ multiplex PCR; TCRdb keeps only in-frame clonotypes and omits some of them. The sample lists 150,000 to 200,000 clones, about 88% seen once, with roughly 3% in the top ten. The specimen was PBMCs, collected at disease progression, from a patient treated with ibrutinib. These receptors originate from a human donor with chronic lymphocytic leukemia. CDR3s include the opening cysteine and the closing phenylalanine or tryptophan. D genes are given only for firm matches. Only part of the rows carry a size: once, few, many, or a class if the clone is expanded.

cdr3_aa cdr3_nt j_call d_call v_call clone_size
CASSVLSEAFF TGTGCCAGCAGTGTTTTATCTGAAGCTTTCTTT TRBJ1-1 NA TRBV6-5 NA
CASIIASGSSYEQYF TGTGCCAGCATAATTGCTAGCGGGAGCTCCTACGAGCAGTACTTC TRBJ2-7 TRBD2 TRBV6-1 NA
CASSFGTGGAGEQYF TGCGCCAGCAGCTTCGGTACAGGGGGCGCGGGGGAGCAGTACTTC TRBJ2-7 TRBD1 TRBV5-1 NA
CASGQDYGYTF TGTGCCAGCGGACAGGACTATGGCTACACCTTC TRBJ1-2 TRBD1 TRBV5-4 NA
CAWSSPEGAGFYEQYF TGTGCCTGGAGTTCCCCGGAGGGAGCGGGCTTCTACGAGCAGTACTTC TRBJ2-7 NA TRBV30 NA
CASSQWGGSYNEQFF TGTGCCAGCAGCCAGTGGGGAGGGTCCTACAATGAGCAGTTCTTC TRBJ2-1 TRBD2 TRBV11-2 NA
CASSLAGVRQRAFF TGTGCCAGCAGCTTGGCCGGTGTCCGGCAGCGAGCTTTCTTT TRBJ1-1 NA TRBV5-4 NA
CASSFGVLKGLAGGGRNSYEQYF TGTGCCAGCAGCTTTGGCGTTCTAAAAGGACTAGCGGGAGGAGGGCGCAACTCCTACGAGCAGTACTTC TRBJ2-7 TRBD2 TRBV14 NA
CASGGGQGFPLGWEQYF TGTGCCAGCGGGGGGGGACAGGGCTTTCCGTTGGGTTGGGAGCAGTACTTC TRBJ2-7 TRBD1 TRBV11-2 NA
CASSGRPLAGGGYEQYF TGTGCCAGCAGCGGAAGGCCGCTAGCGGGAGGTGGCTACGAGCAGTACTTC TRBJ2-7 TRBD2 TRBV7-9 once
CASSRDRGQKGYTF TGTGCCAGCAGTCGGGACAGGGGGCAGAAAGGCTACACCTTC TRBJ1-2 TRBD1 TRBV2 NA
CASSLDPPWVSEQYF TGTGCCAGTAGTCTCGATCCACCGTGGGTGAGCGAGCAGTACTTC TRBJ2-7 NA TRBV19 NA
CASSLVDSSSYNEQFF TGTGCCAGCAGCTTGGTGGACTCTAGCTCCTACAATGAGCAGTTCTTC TRBJ2-1 NA TRBV5-6 NA
CASTRGQATDTQYF TGTGCCAGCACTAGGGGGCAGGCAACCGATACGCAGTATTTT TRBJ2-3 TRBD1 TRBV6-1 NA
CASSLGVYTGELFF TGTGCCAGCAGCTTGGGGGTTTACACCGGGGAGCTGTTTTTT TRBJ2-2 NA TRBV11-2 once
CASSTVSQGLMNTEAFF TGCGCCAGCTCGACTGTGTCCCAGGGACTTATGAACACTGAAGCTTTCTTT TRBJ1-1 NA TRBV5-1 NA
CAKQAPSTDTQYF TGTGCCAAACAGGCGCCGTCCACAGATACGCAGTATTTT TRBJ2-3 NA TRBV27 NA
CASSYVPRDTEAFF TGTGCCAGCAGTTATGTTCCCAGGGACACTGAAGCTTTCTTT TRBJ1-1 NA TRBV6-5 NA
CASSPRDFSGANVLTF TGTGCCAGCAGTCCCCGGGACTTCTCTGGGGCCAACGTCCTGACTTTC TRBJ2-6 NA TRBV28 NA
CASSGIQGAGELFF TGCGCCAGCAGTGGAATACAGGGAGCCGGGGAGCTGTTTTTT TRBJ2-2 NA TRBV10-1 NA
CASSDPNSYEQYF TGTGCCAGCAGTGACCCCAACTCCTACGAGCAGTACTTC TRBJ2-7 NA TRBV2 NA
CASSYSRQGVSVGQYF TGTGCCAGCAGTTACTCGAGACAGGGGGTTTCCGTAGGCCAGTACTTC TRBJ2-5 TRBD1 TRBV6-5 NA
CASSQELVGGLSTEAFF TGCGCCAGCAGCCAAGAGTTGGTGGGGGGATTGAGCACTGAAGCTTTCTTT TRBJ1-1 NA TRBV4-3 NA
CASSLAWGEAAYEQYF TGTGCCAGCAGCTTAGCATGGGGGGAGGCCGCCTACGAGCAGTACTTC TRBJ2-7 NA TRBV11-3 once
CASTWDTLTSGSSYEQYF TGTGCCAGCACATGGGACACGCTAACTAGCGGGTCCTCCTACGAGCAGTACTTC TRBJ2-7 TRBD2 TRBV28 NA
CASSPFDGVNTEAFF TGTGCCAGCAGCCCTTTCGACGGAGTGAACACTGAAGCTTTCTTT TRBJ1-1 NA TRBV6-5 once
CASSAEREFSDNEQFF TGTGCCAGCAGCGCAGAGCGGGAGTTCTCAGATAATGAGCAGTTCTTC TRBJ2-1 TRBD2 TRBV7-2 NA
CACHEGGIWVTEAFF TGTGCCTGTCACGAGGGGGGCATTTGGGTCACTGAAGCTTTCTTT TRBJ1-1 NA TRBV30 NA
CASSFDTVSGNTIYF TGTGCCAGCAGCTTTGACACCGTCTCTGGAAACACCATATATTTT TRBJ1-3 NA TRBV11-3 NA
CASYIVAGPNTGELFF TGTGCCAGTTACATTGTAGCGGGGCCGAACACCGGGGAGCTGTTTTTT TRBJ2-2 TRBD2 TRBV19 NA
CASRPSEDRIYEQYF TGCGCCAGCCGCCCCTCGGAGGACAGGATCTACGAGCAGTACTTC TRBJ2-7 TRBD1 TRBV5-1 NA
CASRGKGLFTDTQYF TGTGCCAGCAGAGGGAAGGGGCTCTTCACAGATACGCAGTATTTT TRBJ2-3 NA TRBV5-6 NA
CAIKGQGRPNTEAFF TGTGCCATCAAGGGACAGGGTAGACCCAACACTGAAGCTTTCTTT TRBJ1-1 TRBD1 TRBV10-3 NA
CASSQDSREGSYEQYF TGCGCCAGCAGCCAAGATTCCCGGGAGGGATCCTACGAGCAGTACTTC TRBJ2-7 TRBD2 TRBV4-1 NA
CAITGTSLGPQHF TGTGCCATTACCGGGACCTCTCTTGGGCCCCAGCATTTT TRBJ1-5 NA TRBV28 NA
CASSPFGELFF TGTGCCAGCAGTCCTTTCGGGGAGCTGTTTTTT TRBJ2-2 NA TRBV28 NA
CASSIVQGANYGYTF TGTGCCAGTAGTATAGTCCAGGGAGCTAACTATGGCTACACCTTC TRBJ1-2 NA TRBV19 NA
CAARSFSGPRNEQFF TGTGCCGCTAGAAGTTTTAGCGGTCCGCGGAATGAGCAGTTCTTC TRBJ2-1 NA TRBV7-2 once
CASSESRVLTEAFF TGCGCCAGCAGTGAGTCTCGGGTCTTGACTGAAGCTTTCTTT TRBJ1-1 NA TRBV10-1 NA
CASSFLATNEKLFF TGTGCCAGCAGTTTCCTCGCAACTAATGAAAAACTGTTTTTT TRBJ1-4 NA TRBV27 NA
CASSLDGSNQPQHF TGTGCCAGCAGCTTAGATGGGAGCAATCAGCCCCAGCATTTT TRBJ1-5 NA TRBV11-2 NA
CASGLLAGGLSYEQYF TGTGCTAGTGGTTTGTTAGCGGGAGGACTTTCCTACGAGCAGTACTTC TRBJ2-7 TRBD2 TRBV12-5 NA